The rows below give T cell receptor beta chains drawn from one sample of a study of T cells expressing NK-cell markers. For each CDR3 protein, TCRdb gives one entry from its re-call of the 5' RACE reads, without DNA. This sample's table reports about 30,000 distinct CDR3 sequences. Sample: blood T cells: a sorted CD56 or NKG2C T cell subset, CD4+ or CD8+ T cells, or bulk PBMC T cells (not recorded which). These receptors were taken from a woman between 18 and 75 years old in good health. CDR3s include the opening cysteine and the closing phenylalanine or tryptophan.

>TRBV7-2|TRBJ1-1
CASSKGPYSDTEAFF
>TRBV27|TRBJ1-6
CASSLYRTDSSPLHF
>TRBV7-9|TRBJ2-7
CASSFGAGEQYF
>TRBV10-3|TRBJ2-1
CATGLAGNEQFF
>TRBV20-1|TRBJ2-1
CSAINLAGPLRDEQFF
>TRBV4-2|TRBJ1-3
CASSQGDSGNTIYF
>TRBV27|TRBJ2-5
CASSWDTGGQETQYF
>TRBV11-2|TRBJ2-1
CASSLLAEHNEQFF
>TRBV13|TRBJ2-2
CASSLPGRGTGELFF
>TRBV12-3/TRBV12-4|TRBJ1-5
CASSFGGSNQPQHF
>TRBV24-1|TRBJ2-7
CATSDSTAYEQYF
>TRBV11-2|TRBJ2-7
CASSLFKGSYEQYF
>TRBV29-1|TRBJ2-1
CSVEGVYEQFF
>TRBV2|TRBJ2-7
CASSGVAGGPYEQYF
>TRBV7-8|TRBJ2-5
CASRHGLTGKTQYF
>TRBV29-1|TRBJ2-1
CSVPRDSVEQFF
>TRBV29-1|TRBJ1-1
CSVGTAYMNTEAFF
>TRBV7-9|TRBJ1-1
CASSPGQGAYNTEAFF
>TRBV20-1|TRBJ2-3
CSATDSRSGTQYF
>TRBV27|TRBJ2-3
CASSLSGEYLTDTQYF
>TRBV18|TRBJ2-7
CASSPPGLGLSYEQYF
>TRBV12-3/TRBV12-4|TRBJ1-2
CASSPPGSSNYGYTF
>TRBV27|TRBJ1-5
CASSPNDDQPQHF
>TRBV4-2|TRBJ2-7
CASSQGLAGGRYEQYF
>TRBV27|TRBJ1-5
CASSWDSNQPQHF
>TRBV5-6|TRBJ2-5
CASSLGGYAETQYF
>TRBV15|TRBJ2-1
CATSRGDSSYNEQFF
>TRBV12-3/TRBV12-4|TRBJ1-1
CASSEQGGRGTEAFF
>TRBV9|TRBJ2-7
CASSVPGNEQYF
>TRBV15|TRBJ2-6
CATSRADMPGANVLTF
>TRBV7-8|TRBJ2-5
CASSSPLRGETQYF
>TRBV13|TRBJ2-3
CASSRDRGQADTQYF
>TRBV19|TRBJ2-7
CASSIGTSGGTYEQYF
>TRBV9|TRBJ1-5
CASSETGGNQPQHF
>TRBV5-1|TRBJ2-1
CASSIDRGRGNEQFF
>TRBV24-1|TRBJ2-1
CATSTTLTGRDEQFF
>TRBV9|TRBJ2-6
CASSPNAVWSSGANVLTF
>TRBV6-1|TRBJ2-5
CASRSGGWETQYF
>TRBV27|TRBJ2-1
CASSVLAGVLREQFF
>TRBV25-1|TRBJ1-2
CASSEARVNYGYTF
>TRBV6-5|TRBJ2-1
CASSWGTSGGEQFF
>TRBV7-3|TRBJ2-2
CASRSNTGELFF
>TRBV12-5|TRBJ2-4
CASELAGPKNIQYF
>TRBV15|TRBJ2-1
CATSRDTGTSSYNEQFF
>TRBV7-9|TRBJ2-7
CASSSSDRAPLREQYF
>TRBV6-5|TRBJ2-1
CASSYSGGGAYNEQFF